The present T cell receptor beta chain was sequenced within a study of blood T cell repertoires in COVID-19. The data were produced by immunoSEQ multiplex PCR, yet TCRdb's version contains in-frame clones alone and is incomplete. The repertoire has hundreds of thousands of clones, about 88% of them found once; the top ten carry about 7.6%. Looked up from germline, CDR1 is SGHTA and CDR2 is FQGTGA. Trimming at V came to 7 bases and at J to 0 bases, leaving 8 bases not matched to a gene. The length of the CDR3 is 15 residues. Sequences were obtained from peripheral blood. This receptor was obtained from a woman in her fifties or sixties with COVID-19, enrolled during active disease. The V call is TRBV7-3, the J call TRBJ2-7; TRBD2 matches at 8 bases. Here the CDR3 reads CASTDSGDDSYEQYF. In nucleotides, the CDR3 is TGTGCCAGCACCGATAGCGGGGATGACTCCTACGAGCAGTACTTC.